The 32 T cell receptor beta chains listed next were all sequenced from one sample in a study of tumor-infiltrating lymphocytes in oesophageal squamous cell carcinoma. Via MiXCR, TCRdb re-called the PCR reads, giving one row per CDR3 protein. The sample records 15,000 to 20,000 distinct CDR3 sequences, 50% being singletons. The sequencing sample was made of esophageal tumor tissue. Receptors were obtained from a male donor with esophageal squamous cell carcinoma.

The V call is TRBV7-4, the J call TRBJ2-3; 11 bases map to TRBD2. With V trimmed by 2 bases and J by 4 bases, 11 bases remained unmatched. The CDR3 length is 18 residues. Germline CDR1 SGHVT, CDR2 SQSDAQ. The CDR3 DNA reads as TGTGCCAGCAGCTTAATCACTAGCGGGAGTCGAGGAGCAGATACGCAGTATTTT. Translating gives CASSLITSGSRGADTQYF. Variable domain in full (rest from reference TRBV7-4 and TRBJ2-3): GAGVSQSPRYKVAKRGRDVALRCDSISGHVTLYWYRQTLGQGSEVLTYSQSDAQRDKSGRPSGRFSAERPERSVSTLKIQRTEQGDSAVYLCASSLITSGSRGADTQYFGPGTRLTVL.

This clonotype was seen once. V gene TRBV7-3 combines with J gene TRBJ2-2, with 9 bases fitting TRBD1. This CDR3 is built from 15 residues. In germline, CDR1 is SGHTA, CDR2 FQGTGA. V shed 0 bases and J 6 bases; nucleotides not matched to a gene: 2. The CDR3 coding sequence is TGTGCCAGCAGCTTAACACAGGGGGCATCCGGGGAGCTGTTTTTT. It yields the protein CASSLTQGASGELFF. Based on the CDR3 plus reference TRBV7-3 and TRBJ2-2, the full variable domain is GAGVSQTPSNKVTEKGKYVELRCDPISGHTALYWYRQSLGQGPEFLIYFQGTGAADDSGLPNDRFFAVRPEGSVSTLKIQRTERGDSAVYLCASSLTQGASGELFFGEGSRLTVL.

J is TRBJ2-6 and V is TRBV7-6; 8 bases fit TRBD2. J lost 0 bases, V lost 5 bases, and 6 bases had no gene match. Germline V CDR1 and CDR2: SGHVS, FNYEAQ. This CDR3 region has 17 residues. CDR3 sequence: CASSTGTRTSGANVLTF. The CDR3 nucleotides are TGTGCCAGCAGCACCGGGACTAGAACCTCTGGGGCCAACGTCCTGACTTTC. Drawing the rest from reference TRBV7-6 and TRBJ2-6, the complete variable domain is GAGVSQSPRYKVTKRGQDVALRCDPISGHVSLYWYRQALGQGPEFLTYFNYEAQQDKSGLPNDRFSAERPEGSISTLTIQRTEQRDSAMYRCASSTGTRTSGANVLTFGAGSRLTVL.

This rearrangement joins TRBV20-1 to TRBJ2-3; the D gene is possibly TRBD1 (5 bases). The J call may be mistaken, given a closer DNA end match to TRBJ1-2. This CDR3 is 14 amino acids long. CDR1 DFQATT and CDR2 SNEGSKA come from the germline V gene (reference sequence). As DNA, the CDR3 is TGCAGTGCCTCACCAGGGCAGGGTAATGTTGGCTACACCTTC. This codes for CSASPGQGNVGYTF.

A few counts support this clonotype. The J gene is TRBJ2-3, the V gene TRBV11-3; D is unresolved. The CDR3 spans 15 residues. Between the trimmed V and J ends, which lost 6 bases and 4 bases, there was a span of 17 bases. Per the germline V gene, CDR1 is SGHNT and CDR2 is YENEEA. The CDR3 here is CASSQDPSGPDTQYF. In DNA form, the CDR3 reads TGTGCCAGCAGTCAGGACCCCTCAGGCCCAGATACGCAGTATTTT.

This clonotype was counted many times. The conserved phenylalanine or tryptophan is not found at the CDR3 terminus, so this likely reflects a read error. The limits of the CDR3 on the DNA are not certain, so only TCRdb's listed CDR3 is given. The chain is built from TRBV6-1 and TRBJ2-4; TRBD1 was called by the table and not checked on the DNA. Germline CDR1 is MNHNS and CDR2 is SASEGT. The CDR3 adds up to 8 amino acids, both ends counted. The CDR3 reads CATLGEGR.

CDR3 sequence: CAISVSERLYEQYF. For the CDR3, the DNA is TGTGCCATCAGTGTTAGTGAACGCCTATACGAGCAGTACTTC. V gene TRBV10-3 combines with J gene TRBJ2-1; D gene unclear. The tail of the sequence fits TRBJ2-7 better, so the J call may be wrong. Per the germline V gene, CDR1 is ENHRY and CDR2 is SYGVKD. This CDR3 has 14 amino acids.

This clonotype was found a few times. The chain uses TRBV27 and TRBJ1-4, with D tentatively TRBD1 (5 bases). The CDR3 is made up of 15 amino acids. Looked up from germline, CDR1 is MNHEY and CDR2 is SMNVEV (reference sequence). V dropped 4 bases and J dropped 0 bases, with 9 bases sitting between them. The CDR3: CASSSRQTTNEKLFF. The CDR3 nucleotides are TGTGCCAGCAGTTCCAGACAGACAACTAATGAAAAACTGTTTTTT.

The V and J genes are TRBV7-2 and TRBJ2-5, with D perhaps matching TRBD1 (6 bases). V dropped 5 bases and J dropped 2 bases, with 12 bases sitting between them. The V gene's germline CDR1 is SGHTA and CDR2 FQGNSA. The CDR3 covers 14 residues. Here the CDR3 DNA reads TGTGCCAGCAGCAGTGGACAGCGACAAGAGACCCAGTACTTC. Its translation is CASSSGQRQETQYF.

In regard to this clonotype: One junction end disagrees with the germline gene, perhaps due to a read error. This chain connects TRBV28 to TRBJ2-5; tentatively, D is TRBD1 (6 bases). The CDR3 has 14 residues. Germline V gene lookup returns CDR1 MDHEN and CDR2 SYDVKM. The CDR3 loop reads CASSFKGVTSPLHF. The CDR3 region has the DNA TGTGCCAGCAGTTTCAAGGGGGTAACCTCACCCCTCCACTTC. Using reference TRBV28 and TRBJ2-5 for the parts outside the CDR3, the full variable domain is DVKVTQSSRYLVKRTGEKVFLECVQDMDHENMFWYRQDPGLGLRLIYFSYDVKMKEKGDIPEGYSVSREKKERFSLILESASTNQTSMYLCASSFKGVTSPLHFGPGTRLLVL.

The chain is built from TRBV7-2 and TRBJ1-1; 12 bases map to TRBD1. Germline-derived CDR1 and CDR2 are SGHTA and FQGNSA. The CDR3 is made up of 14 amino acids. The V segment lost 4 bases and the J segment 11 bases; nucleotides outside the gene matches: 8. The CDR3 DNA follows: TGTGCCAGCAGCTCCGGGACAGGGGGCTCATTCGCTTTCTTT. Protein product: CASSSGTGGSFAFF.

The CDR3 DNA follows: TGTGCCAGCAGCTTAGCGGGAGGCCCGGGAAGCTCCTACAATGAGCAGTTCTTC. This sequence encodes CASSLAGGPGSSYNEQFF. The V and J genes are TRBV7-2 and TRBJ2-3; tentatively, D is TRBD2 (6 bases). The end of the DNA fits TRBJ2-1 better, so the J call may be wrong. There are 18 residues in the CDR3. Per the germline V gene, CDR1 is SGHTA and CDR2 is FQGNSA.

About this clonotype itself: It may be a read error: a sequence one base away is much more abundant. V and J are TRBV12-3 or TRBV12-4 and TRBJ2-5; perhaps TRBD2 as D (6 bases). Between the trimmed V and J ends, which lost 6 bases and 11 bases, there was a span of 28 bases. There are 16 residues in the CDR3. CDR3: CASRPASVSSYNEQYF. CDR3 in DNA: TGTGCCAGCAGACCCGCTAGCGTCAGCTCCTACAATGAGCAGTACTTC.

This rearrangement joins TRBV11-3 to TRBJ2-5; TRBD2 agrees at 14 bases. This CDR3 has 16 amino acids. V gave up 5 bases and J gave up 1 base; unmatched junction bases: 3. The germline gives CDR1 SGHNT, CDR2 YENEEA. The CDR3 is CASSKTSGRGQETQYF. CDR3 coding DNA: TGTGCCAGCAGCAAGACTAGCGGGAGGGGCCAAGAGACCCAGTACTTC.

Ten or more counts support this clonotype. The chain has TRBV5-1 and TRBJ2-3; D is unclear. The germline CDR1 and CDR2 sequences are SGHRS and YFSETQ. V was trimmed by 3 bases and J by 5 bases, leaving 7 bases between them. There are 12 residues in the CDR3. The CDR3: CASSSRGDTQYF. The DNA of the CDR3 is TGCGCCAGCAGCTCACGAGGAGATACGCAGTATTTT.

V is TRBV7-6 and J is TRBJ2-5; 10 nucleotides match TRBD1. The assigned J gene may be wrong: the sequence end matches TRBJ2-7 better. The CDR3 length is 14 residues. CDR1 and CDR2 from the germline V gene are SGHVS and FNYEAQ. CDR3 coding DNA: TGTGCCAGCAGCCGGGGACAGGGGTCCGACGAGCAGTACTTC. It translates to CASSRGQGSDEQYF.

Comment on this clonotype: A single base separates this from a much larger clone, so it may be a read error. The chain's CDR3 is CASSQRGRVGTMYF. For the CDR3, the DNA is TGTGCCAGCAGCCAACGGGGCAGGGTTGGCACCATGTATTTT. This chain connects TRBV11-2 to TRBJ1-3, with D possibly being TRBD1 (5 bases). The CDR3 length is 14 residues. The germline V gene encodes CDR1 SGHAT and CDR2 FQNNGV.

The rearrangement uses TRBV27 and TRBJ2-1; the D gene could be TRBD1 or TRBD2 (5 bases each). The germline gives CDR1 MNHEY, CDR2 SMNVEV (reference sequence). Trimming took off 3 bases at V and 4 bases at J, with 7 bases between the two ends. This CDR3 spans 13 amino acids. The CDR3 region has the DNA TGTGCCAGCAGTTTGGGACGTTACAATGAGCAGTTCTTC. Its translation: CASSLGRYNEQFF.

This clonotype was counted at least ten times. One junction end disagrees with the germline gene, perhaps due to a read error. The V call is TRBV5-4, the J call TRBJ2-2, with TRBD2 identical over 9 bases. The germline CDR1 and CDR2 sequences are SGHNT and YYREEE (reference sequence). The CDR3 consists of 16 residues. The CDR3, as DNA: TGCGCCAGCAGCTTCGGCGGGAGGGCCTCCACCGGGGAGCTGTTTTTT. Its protein product is CASSFGGRASTGELFF. The whole variable domain, remainder taken from reference TRBV5-4 and TRBJ2-2, is ETGVTQSPTHLIKTRGQQVTLRCSSQSGHNTVSWYQQALGQGPQFIFQYYREEENGRGNFPPRFSGLQFPNYSSELNVNALELDDSALYLCASSFGGRASTGELFFGEGSRLTVL.

This clonotype was observed at least ten times. This chain links TRBV6-1 with TRBJ2-3; tentative D call: TRBD1 (5 bases). V was trimmed by 7 bases and J by 6 bases, leaving 17 bases between them. From germline, CDR1 is MNHNS and CDR2 SASEGT. CDR3 length: 14 residues. The chain's CDR3 is CASTQGFLGDTQYF. For the CDR3, the DNA is TGTGCCAGCACCCAGGGCTTTCTTGGTGATACGCAGTATTTT.

This clonotype has a count of ten or more. The gene calls are TRBV19 and TRBJ2-6; D is unresolved. Germline assignment: CDR1 LNHDA and CDR2 SQIVND (reference sequence). V dropped 8 bases and J dropped 0 bases, with 14 bases sitting between them. This CDR3 comprises 16 residues. The CDR3 protein is CASSQLVSSGANVLTF. In DNA form, the CDR3 reads TGTGCCAGTTCACAGCTAGTTAGCTCTGGGGCCAACGTCCTGACTTTC.

The V gene is TRBV6-2 or TRBV6-3, the J gene TRBJ2-7, with TRBD2 matching over 11 bases. The J call could be wrong; TRBJ2-5 is a better fit for the DNA end. The CDR3 is 17 amino acids. CDR1 is MNHEY, CDR2 SVGEGT, per germline. CDR3: CASSSLKLAGVRETQYF. For the CDR3, the DNA is TGTGCCAGCAGTTCTCTCAAACTAGCGGGAGTCCGGGAGACCCAGTACTTC.

This clonotype was recorded many times. This rearrangement joins TRBV5-6 to TRBJ1-2; a possible D gene is TRBD1 (6 bases). Germline loops: CDR1 SGHDT, CDR2 YYEEEE. With 3 bases removed from V and 4 bases from J, the gap between germline ends came to 10 bases. There are 13 residues in the CDR3. The CDR3 loop reads CASSSNRAYGYTF. The DNA of the CDR3 is TGTGCCAGCAGCTCCAACAGGGCCTATGGCTACACCTTC.

The rearrangement uses TRBV12-3 or TRBV12-4 and TRBJ2-7; 10 bases map to TRBD2. Germline trimming cut 3 bases from V and 2 bases from J; bases unmatched to any gene: 1. This CDR3 is 14 amino acids long. The CDR3 region is CASSFSGGAYEQYF. In DNA form, the CDR3 reads TGTGCCAGCAGTTTCAGCGGGGGGGCCTACGAGCAGTACTTC.

This clonotype is termed medium-sized (0.01 to 0.1%). The chain recombines TRBV6-6 with TRBJ1-1; the D is unclear. Looked up from germline, CDR1 is MNHNY and CDR2 is SVGAGI (reference sequence). Trimming took 2 bases from V and 2 from J, leaving 6 bases between them. The CDR3 contains 13 residues. As DNA, the CDR3 is TGTGCCAGCAGTTACCCCGGCAACACTGAAGCTTTCTTT. Encoded protein: CASSYPGNTEAFF.

Concerning this clonotype itself: Likely a read error: the CDR3 ends without its conserved phenylalanine or tryptophan. The limits of the CDR3 on the DNA are not certain, so only TCRdb's listed CDR3 is given. The gene calls are TRBV7-6 and TRBJ2-7; the listed D gene, TRBD1, was not tested against the DNA. The germline V gene encodes CDR1 SGHVS and CDR2 FNYEAQ. The CDR3 is 15 amino acids in total, end residues counted. CDR3 residues: CASSLEYPDTQYFGA.

The gene calls are TRBV7-4 and TRBJ2-1; 15 bases agree with TRBD2. From germline, CDR1 is SGHVT and CDR2 SQSDAQ. Germline trimming cut 5 bases from V and 7 bases from J; bases unmatched to any gene: 12. CDR3 size: 18 residues. The CDR3 loop reads CASSAWTSGGDWWNEQFF. CDR3 sequence (DNA): TGTGCCAGCAGCGCATGGACTAGCGGGGGGGATTGGTGGAATGAGCAGTTCTTC. The full variable domain, with the rest looked up from reference TRBV7-4 and TRBJ2-1, is GAGVSQSPRYKVAKRGRDVALRCDSISGHVTLYWYRQTLGQGSEVLTYSQSDAQRDKSGRPSGRFSAERPERSVSTLKIQRTEQGDSAVYLCASSAWTSGGDWWNEQFFGPGTRLTVL.

This clonotype came up many times. The chain carries TRBV6-1 and TRBJ2-5; D possibly matches TRBD1 or TRBD2 (5 bases each). Trimming left V 8 bases short and J 5 bases short, with 18 bases between. The CDR3 loop spans 14 amino acids. Germline lookup yields CDR1 MNHNS and CDR2 SASEGT. CDR3 in DNA: TGTGCCAGCCATACCTCGGGGTCAGGGGAGACCCAGTACTTC. It encodes CASHTSGSGETQYF.

This clonotype was seen ten or more times. The J gene is TRBJ2-2, the V gene TRBV19, with no clear D. Trimming pared 7 bases from V and 6 bases from J, leaving 18 bases between. The CDR3 has 15 residues. The germline CDR1 and CDR2 sequences are LNHDA and SQIVND (reference sequence). The CDR3 region has the DNA TGTGCCAGTACCCCTAGGTTGGGGTCGGCCGGGGAGCTGTTTTTT. Translated: CASTPRLGSAGELFF.

This chain links TRBV28 with TRBJ1-2, with 11 bases identical to TRBD1. The DNA end is a closer match to TRBJ2-7, so the J assignment may be wrong. This CDR3 region has 15 residues. Germline V gene data show CDR1 as MDHEN and CDR2 as SYDVKM. The CDR3 DNA follows: TGTGCCAGCAGTTTTAGGGACAGGGGGTTCAGTGAGCAGTACTTC. It translates to CASSFRDRGFSEQYF.

The sample holds a few counts of this clonotype. The CDR3 DNA sequence: TGTGCCAGCAGCTTACGGCATGAGCAGTACTTC. Its protein is CASSLRHEQYF. The chain employs TRBV7-2 and TRBJ2-5, with D hard to call. The germline V gene has CDR1 SGHTA and CDR2 FQGNSA. The CDR3 is 11 amino acids. Trimming left V 2 bases short and J 11 bases short, with 9 bases between.

The genes are TRBV6-9 and TRBJ2-4; 7 bases match TRBD2. The DNA end is more similar to TRBJ2-5, so the J call may be wrong. Germline CDR1 reads MNHGY; CDR2 reads SVAAGI. The CDR3 runs 16 residues. The CDR3 bases are TGTGCCAGCAAAATGTGGTCGGGAGGAGGAAAAGAGACCCAGTACTTC. Translated: CASKMWSGGGKETQYF.